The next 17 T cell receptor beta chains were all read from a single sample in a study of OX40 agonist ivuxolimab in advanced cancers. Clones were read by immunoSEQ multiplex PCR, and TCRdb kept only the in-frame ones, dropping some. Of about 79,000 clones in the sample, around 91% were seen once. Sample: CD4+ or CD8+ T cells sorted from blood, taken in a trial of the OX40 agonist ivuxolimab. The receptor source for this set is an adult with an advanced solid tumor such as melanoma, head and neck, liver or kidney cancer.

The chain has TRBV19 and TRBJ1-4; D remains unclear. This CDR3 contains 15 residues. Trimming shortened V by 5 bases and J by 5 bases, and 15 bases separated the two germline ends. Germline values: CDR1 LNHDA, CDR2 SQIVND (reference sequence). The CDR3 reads CASSRTAKMNEKLFF. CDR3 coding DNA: TGTGCCAGTAGTCGGACCGCCAAGATGAATGAAAAACTGTTTTTT.

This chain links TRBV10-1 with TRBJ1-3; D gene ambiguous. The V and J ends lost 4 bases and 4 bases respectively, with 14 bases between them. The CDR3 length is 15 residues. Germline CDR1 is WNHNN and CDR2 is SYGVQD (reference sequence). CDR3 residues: CASSAGELTGNTIYF. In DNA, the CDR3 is TGCGCCAGCAGTGCCGGGGAGCTCACGGGAAACACCATATATTTT.

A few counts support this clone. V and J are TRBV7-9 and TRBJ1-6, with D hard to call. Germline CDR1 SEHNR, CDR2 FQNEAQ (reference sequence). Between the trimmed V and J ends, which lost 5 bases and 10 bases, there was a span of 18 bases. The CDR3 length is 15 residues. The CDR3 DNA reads TGTGCCAGCAGCGCGGATCAGGCCGGGAGATCACCCCTCCACTTT. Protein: CASSADQAGRSPLHF. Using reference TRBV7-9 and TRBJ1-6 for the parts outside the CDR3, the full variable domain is DTGVSQNPRHKITKRGQNVTFRCDPISEHNRLYWYRQTLGQGPEFLTYFQNEAQLEKSRLLSDRFSAERPKGSFSTLEIQRTEQGDSAMYLCASSADQAGRSPLHFGNGTRLTVT.

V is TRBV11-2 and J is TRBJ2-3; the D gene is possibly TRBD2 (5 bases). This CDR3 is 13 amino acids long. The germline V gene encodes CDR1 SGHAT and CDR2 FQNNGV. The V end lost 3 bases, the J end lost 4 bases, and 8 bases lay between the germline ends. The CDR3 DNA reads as TGTGCCAGCAGCTTGTGGGGAGCAGATACGCAGTATTTT. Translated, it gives CASSLWGADTQYF.

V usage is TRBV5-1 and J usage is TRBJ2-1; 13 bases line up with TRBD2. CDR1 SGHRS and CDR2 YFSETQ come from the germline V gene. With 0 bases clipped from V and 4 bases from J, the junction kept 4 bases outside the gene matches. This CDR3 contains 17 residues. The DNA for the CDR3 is TGCGCCAGCAGCTTGGGACTAGCGGGGGGCCGTTACAATGAGCAGTTCTTC. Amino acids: CASSLGLAGGRYNEQFF. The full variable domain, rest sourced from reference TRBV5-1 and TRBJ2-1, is KAGVTQTPRYLIKTRGQQVTLSCSPISGHRSVSWYQQTPGQGLQFLFEYFSETQRNKGNFPGRFSGRQFSNSRSEMNVSTLELGDSALYLCASSLGLAGGRYNEQFFGPGTRLTVL.

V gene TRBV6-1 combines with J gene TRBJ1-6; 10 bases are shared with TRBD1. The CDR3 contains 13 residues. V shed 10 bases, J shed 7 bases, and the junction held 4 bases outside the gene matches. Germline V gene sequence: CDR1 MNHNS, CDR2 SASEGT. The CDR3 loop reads CATLGQGNSPLHF. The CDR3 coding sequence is TGTGCCACCCTGGGACAGGGGAATTCACCCCTCCACTTT.

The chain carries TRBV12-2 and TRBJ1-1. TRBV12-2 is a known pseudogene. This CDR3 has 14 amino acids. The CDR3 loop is CASRIPGVPAEAFF. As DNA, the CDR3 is TGTGCAAGTCGTATACCGGGAGTTCCGGCCGAAGCTTTCTTT.

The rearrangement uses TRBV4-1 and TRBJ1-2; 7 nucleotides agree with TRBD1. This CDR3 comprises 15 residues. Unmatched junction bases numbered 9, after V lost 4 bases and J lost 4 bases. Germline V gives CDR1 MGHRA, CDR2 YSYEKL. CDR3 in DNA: TGCGCCAGCAGCCCCTCATGGACAGGCGTCTATGGCTACACCTTC. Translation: CASSPSWTGVYGYTF.

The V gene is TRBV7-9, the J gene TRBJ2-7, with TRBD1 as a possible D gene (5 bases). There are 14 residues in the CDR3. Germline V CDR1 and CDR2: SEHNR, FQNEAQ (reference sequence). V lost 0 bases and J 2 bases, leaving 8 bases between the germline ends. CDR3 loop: CASSLATDPYEQYF. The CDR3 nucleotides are TGTGCCAGCAGCTTAGCGACAGACCCCTACGAGCAGTACTTC. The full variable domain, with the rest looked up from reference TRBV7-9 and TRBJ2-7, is DTGVSQNPRHKITKRGQNVTFRCDPISEHNRLYWYRQTLGQGPEFLTYFQNEAQLEKSRLLSDRFSAERPKGSFSTLEIQRTEQGDSAMYLCASSLATDPYEQYFGPGTRLTVT.

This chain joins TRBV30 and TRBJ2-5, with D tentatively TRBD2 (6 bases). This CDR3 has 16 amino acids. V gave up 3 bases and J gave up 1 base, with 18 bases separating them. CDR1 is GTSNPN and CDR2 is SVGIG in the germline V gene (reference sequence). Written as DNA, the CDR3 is TGTGCCTGGAGGAGAAAGGACGGGGGAGTCCAAGAGACCCAGTACTTC. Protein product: CAWRRKDGGVQETQYF.

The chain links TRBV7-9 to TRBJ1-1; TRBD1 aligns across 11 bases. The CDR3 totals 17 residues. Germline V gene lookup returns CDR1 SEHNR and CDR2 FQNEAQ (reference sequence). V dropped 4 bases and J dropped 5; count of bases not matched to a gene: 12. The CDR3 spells CASSSRTGGARGTEAFF. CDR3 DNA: TGTGCCAGCAGCTCGCGGACAGGGGGCGCGAGGGGTACTGAAGCTTTCTTT.

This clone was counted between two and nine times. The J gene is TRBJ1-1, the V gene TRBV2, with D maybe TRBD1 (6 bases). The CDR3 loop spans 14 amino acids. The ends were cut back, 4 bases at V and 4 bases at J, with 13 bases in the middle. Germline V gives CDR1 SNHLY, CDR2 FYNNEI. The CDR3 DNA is TGTGCCAGCAGTGCTCAGGGGTTGACCACTGAAGCTTTCTTT. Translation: CASSAQGLTTEAFF. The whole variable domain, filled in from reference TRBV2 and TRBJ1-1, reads EPEVTQTPSHQVTQMGQEVILRCVPISNHLYFYWYRQILGQKVEFLVSFYNNEISEKSEIFDDQFSVERPDGSNFTLKIRSTKLEDSAMYFCASSAQGLTTEAFFGQGTRLTVV.

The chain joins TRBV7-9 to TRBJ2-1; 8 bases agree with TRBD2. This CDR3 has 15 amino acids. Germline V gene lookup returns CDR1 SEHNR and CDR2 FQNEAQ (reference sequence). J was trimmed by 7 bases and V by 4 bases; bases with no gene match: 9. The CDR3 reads CASSSRTSPGNEQFF. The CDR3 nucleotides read TGTGCCAGCAGCTCAAGGACTAGCCCGGGGAATGAGCAGTTCTTC.

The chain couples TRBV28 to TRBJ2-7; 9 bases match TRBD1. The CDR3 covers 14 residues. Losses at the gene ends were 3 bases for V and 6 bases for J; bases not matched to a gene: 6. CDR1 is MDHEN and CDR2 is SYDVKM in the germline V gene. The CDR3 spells CASSLGQGWAEQYV. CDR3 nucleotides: TGTGCCAGCAGTTTGGGACAGGGATGGGCCGAGCAGTACGTC.

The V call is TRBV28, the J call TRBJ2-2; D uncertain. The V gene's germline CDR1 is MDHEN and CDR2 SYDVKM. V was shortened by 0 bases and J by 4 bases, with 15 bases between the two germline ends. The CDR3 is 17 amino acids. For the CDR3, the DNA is TGTGCCAGCAGTTTATGGGCCCTCGAAAGGGTCACCGGGGAGCTGTTTTTT. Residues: CASSLWALERVTGELFF.

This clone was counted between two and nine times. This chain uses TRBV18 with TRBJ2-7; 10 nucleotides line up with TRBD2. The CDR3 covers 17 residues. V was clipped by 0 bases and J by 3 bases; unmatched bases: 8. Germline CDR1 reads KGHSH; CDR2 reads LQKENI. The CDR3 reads CASSPPSSGGPGYEQYF. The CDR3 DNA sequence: TGTGCCAGCTCACCACCGAGTAGCGGGGGGCCCGGCTACGAGCAGTACTTC.

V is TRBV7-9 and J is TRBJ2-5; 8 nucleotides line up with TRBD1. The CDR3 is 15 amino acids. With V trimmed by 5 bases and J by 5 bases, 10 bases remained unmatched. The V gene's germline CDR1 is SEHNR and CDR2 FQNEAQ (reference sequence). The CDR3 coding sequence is TGTGCCAGCAGCCCGGACCGACAGGGGACGGAGACCCAGTACTTC. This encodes CASSPDRQGTETQYF.